This T cell receptor (beta chain) was captured in a study of T cells after yellow fever vaccination. Study conclusions and caveats: Only a small proportion of the clonotypes turned up in both the CD4 and the CD8 compartments, likely arising from convergent recombination.

A 5'RACE template-switching step, the method used to make TCR cDNA, added a universal primer site and UMIs. MiXCR, applied by TCRdb to the 5' RACE reads, yields one record per CDR3 protein. The data hold 35,000 to 55,000 distinct CDR3 sequences, with around 6.4% observed a single time. The CDR3 is made up of 13 amino acids. Germline V gene sequence: CDR1 SEHNR, CDR2 FQNEAQ (reference sequence). Trimming cost V 3 bases and J 8 bases; bases outside gene matches: 1. This clonotype appeared a few times. The chain couples TRBV7-9 to TRBJ2-1, with 10 nucleotides matching TRBD1. The source of this sequence is a man aged 30 to 39 who received the YFV17D yellow fever vaccine. Sequencing used PBMCs, either bulk or a sorted T-cell subset (CD4+, CD8+, memory, or dextramer-sorted; not recorded which), obtained 45 days after the yellow fever booster vaccination. DNA for the CDR3: TGTGCCAGCAGCTTGGGACAGGGGCATGAGCAGTTCTTC. This codes for CASSLGQGHEQFF.